This T cell receptor beta chain was found in a study of blood T cell repertoires in COVID-19. Study information: Spain, Italy and the United States supplied samples that represented acute and convalescent COVID-19. PBMCs, B-cell-depleted T cells, or T cells were the source of the cDNA or gDNA that made up the material.

There are 12 residues in the CDR3. Trimming left V 10 bases short and J 0 bases short, with 9 bases between. Per the germline V gene, CDR1 is SNHLY and CDR2 is FYNNEI. How the authors handled the data: For nucleated cells, counts were estimated from reference gene primer amplification. Sequencing used immunoSEQ multiplex PCR; TCRdb keeps in-frame clones, though not all of them. V and J calls plus clone size are reproduced from that table; the DNA served to infer D and trimming. The table lists 470,000 or so clones, 70% to 90% of them singletons, with roughly 3.2% in the top ten. This clone came up once.

This clonotype originated in a human donor in a cohort sampled during active COVID-19. The gene calls are TRBV2 and TRBJ2-5, with D possibly matching TRBD1 (5 bases). Sequencing input: peripheral blood. CDR3 DNA sequence: TGTGCCATCTACAGGTACCAAGAGACCCAGTACTTC. Encoded protein: CAIYRYQETQYF.